Listed below are T cell receptor beta chains from one sample, sequenced in a study of regulatory T cells in long-lasting Graves disease. Each CDR3 protein is one row after TCRdb ran MiXCR on the multiplex PCR reads. The sample lists hundreds of thousands of distinct CDR3 sequences; about 16% were seen once. The sample was also linked to a second study, of T cells in Graves' hyperthyroidism and ophthalmopathy.

The sample was peripheral blood mononuclear cells (PBMCs), taken at new diagnosis, from a patient treated with antithyroid drugs. Receptors originate from a woman in her twenties or thirties with Graves disease. Each CDR3 is given with its conserved first and last residue. The order of the fields is D gene, V gene, J gene, clone size, CDR3 protein, CDR3 DNA. The D gene is left open where the match is weak. Only part of the rows carry a size: once, few, many, or a class if the clone is expanded.

>TRBD2|TRBV11-2|TRBJ2-1|many
CASSLVEGGPQSEQFF
TGTGCCAGCAGCTTAGTCGAGGGAGGGCCCCAGAGTGAGCAGTTCTTC
>TRBD2|TRBV28|TRBJ2-7|many
CASSLRLAGIREQYF
TGTGCCAGCAGTTTAAGGTTAGCGGGAATCCGCGAGCAGTACTTC
>TRBD1|TRBV28|TRBJ1-2|NA
CASRAGTGGVGGYTF
TGTGCCAGCAGGGCAGGGACAGGGGGCGTCGGTGGCTACACCTTC
>TRBD2|TRBV19|TRBJ2-3|NA
CASSKAGVLTDTQYF
TGTGCCAGTAGTAAGGCGGGAGTACTGACAGATACGCAGTATTTT
>NA|TRBV27|TRBJ2-2|NA
CASSSGRMNTGELFF
TGTGCCAGCAGTTCCGGGCGGATGAACACCGGGGAGCTGTTTTTT
>NA|TRBV28|TRBJ2-1|many
CASSLPGRGSEQFF
TGTGCCAGCAGTTTACCGGGGAGGGGGAGTGAGCAGTTCTTC
>NA|TRBV29-1|TRBJ2-3|many
CSVDGGDTQYF
TGCAGCGTTGATGGGGGGGATACGCAGTATTTT
>TRBD2|TRBV2|TRBJ2-1|many
CASSVRSGRRGNEQFF
TGTGCCAGCAGTGTCAGGAGCGGGAGGAGGGGGAATGAGCAGTTCTTC
>NA|TRBV3-1|TRBJ1-6|NA
CASRAAGVTNSPLHF
TGTGCCAGTCGGGCGGCGGGGGTAACCAATTCACCCCTCCACTTT
>NA|TRBV7-3|TRBJ2-5|many
CASSLIGGTQYF
TGTGCCAGCAGCTTAATAGGCGGGACCCAGTACTTC
>TRBD1|TRBV2|TRBJ2-5|many
CASTKQDRGEETQYF
TGTGCCAGCACTAAACAGGACAGGGGAGAAGAGACCCAGTACTTC
>NA|TRBV11-1|TRBJ1-1|few
CASSFFSEAFF
TGTGCCAGCAGCTTTTTTTCTGAAGCTTTCTTT
>TRBD1|TRBV7-6|TRBJ2-1|few
CASSLGTGTGKFF
TGTGCCAGCAGCTTAGGAACCGGGACAGGGAAGTTCTTC
>TRBD1|TRBV3-1|TRBJ1-1|few
CASSAQGRGTEAFF
TGTGCCAGCAGCGCACAGGGGAGAGGCACTGAAGCTTTCTTT
>NA|TRBV11-2|TRBJ1-4|NA
CASSFLGEGSEKLFF
TGTGCCAGCAGCTTTCTTGGGGAAGGTAGTGAAAAACTGTTTTTT
>TRBD2|TRBV24-1|TRBJ2-1|NA
CATKGTSGPYNEQFF
TGTGCCACGAAAGGGACTAGCGGACCCTACAATGAGCAGTTCTTC
>NA|TRBV28|TRBJ2-7|few
CASSSLNRERNYEQYF
TGTGCCAGCAGTTCCCTTAACCGGGAAAGGAACTACGAGCAGTACTTC
>TRBD1|TRBV18|TRBJ2-5|NA
CASSTYDRAGETQYF
TGTGCCAGCTCAACTTACGACAGGGCGGGAGAGACCCAGTACTTC
>NA|TRBV5-8|TRBJ1-1|few
CASSPDYTEAFF
TGTGCCAGCAGCCCAGACTACACTGAAGCTTTCTTT
>NA|TRBV28|TRBJ1-6|many
CASTPPRGPLHF
TGTGCCAGCACCCCCCCCCGAGGACCCCTCCACTTT
>NA|TRBV5-1|TRBJ1-6|NA
CASSPRDGLNSPLHF
TGCGCCAGCAGCCCCAGGGACGGACTAAATTCACCCCTCCACTTT
>NA|TRBV6-1|TRBJ1-1|few
CASRKGANTEAFF
TGTGCCAGCAGGAAGGGCGCGAACACTGAAGCTTTCTTT